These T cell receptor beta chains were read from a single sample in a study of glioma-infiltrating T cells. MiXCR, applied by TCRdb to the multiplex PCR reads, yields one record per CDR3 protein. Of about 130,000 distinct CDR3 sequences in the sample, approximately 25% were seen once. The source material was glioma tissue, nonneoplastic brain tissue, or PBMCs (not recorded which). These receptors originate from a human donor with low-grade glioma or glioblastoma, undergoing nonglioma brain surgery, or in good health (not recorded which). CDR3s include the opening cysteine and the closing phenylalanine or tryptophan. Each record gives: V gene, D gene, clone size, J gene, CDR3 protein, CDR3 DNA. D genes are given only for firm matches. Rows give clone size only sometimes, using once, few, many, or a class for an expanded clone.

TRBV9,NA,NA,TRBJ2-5,CASSVEERAGTQYF,TGTGCCAGCAGCGTAGAGGAGAGGGCCGGGACCCAGTACTTC
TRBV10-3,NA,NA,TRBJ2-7,CAIRSQENNEQYF,TGTGCCATCAGATCCCAGGAGAACAACGAGCAGTACTTC
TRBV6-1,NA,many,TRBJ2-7,CASNGPTYEQYF,TGTGCCAGCAACGGGCCGACCTACGAGCAGTACTTC
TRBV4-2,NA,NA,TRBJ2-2,CASSQVLAKNTGELFF,TGTGCCAGCAGCCAAGTCCTAGCGAAGAACACCGGGGAGCTGTTTTTT
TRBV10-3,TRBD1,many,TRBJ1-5,CAISEAKVGTVNQPQHF,TGTGCCATCAGTGAGGCGAAGGTTGGGACAGTCAATCAGCCCCAGCATTTT
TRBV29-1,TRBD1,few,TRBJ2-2,CSARQGWDTGELFF,TGCAGCGCTCGACAGGGTTGGGACACCGGGGAGCTGTTTTTT
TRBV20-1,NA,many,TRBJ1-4,CSARRELYGGEKLFF,TGCAGTGCTAGAAGGGAGCTTTACGGTGGAGAAAAACTGTTTTTT
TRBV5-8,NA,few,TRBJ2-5,CASSLFGRKETQYF,TGTGCCAGCAGCTTGTTCGGGCGGAAAGAGACCCAGTACTTC
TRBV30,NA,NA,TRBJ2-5,CAWSVRAGQETQYF,TGTGCCTGGAGTGTGCGAGCGGGTCAAGAGACCCAGTACTTC
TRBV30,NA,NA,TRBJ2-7,CAWSVLGSYEQYF,TGTGCCTGGAGTGTATTGGGGTCCTACGAGCAGTACTTC
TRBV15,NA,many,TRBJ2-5,CATSRDANGYQETQYF,TGTGCCACCAGCAGAGATGCGAATGGGTACCAAGAGACCCAGTACTTC
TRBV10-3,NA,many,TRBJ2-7,CAISESDYSYEQYF,TGTGCCATCAGTGAGTCGGACTACTCCTACGAGCAGTACTTC
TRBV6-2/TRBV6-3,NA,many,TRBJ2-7,CASSYSGTPFEQYF,TGTGCCAGCAGTTACTCCGGGACTCCTTTCGAGCAGTACTTC
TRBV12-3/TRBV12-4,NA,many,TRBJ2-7,CASSPLSGITYGEYEQYF,TGTGCCAGCAGTCCCTTAAGTGGTATAACCTACGGTGAATACGAGCAGTACTTC
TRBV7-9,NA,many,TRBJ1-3,CASSWGGNTIYF,TGTGCCAGCAGTTGGGGAGGAAACACCATATATTTT
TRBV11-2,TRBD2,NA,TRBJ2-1,CASSLDLELAGTYNEQFF,TGTGCCAGCAGCTTAGATCTAGAGCTAGCGGGAACCTACAATGAGCAGTTCTTC
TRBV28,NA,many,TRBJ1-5,CASSYATSRNQPQHF,TGTGCCAGCAGCTACGCTACCTCTAGGAATCAGCCCCAGCATTTT
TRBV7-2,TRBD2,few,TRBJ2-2,CASSTGLAGWNTGELFF,TGTGCCAGCAGCACCGGACTAGCGGGGTGGAACACCGGGGAGCTGTTTTTT
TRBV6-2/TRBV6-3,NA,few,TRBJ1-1,CASSYPMGEAFF,TGTGCCAGCAGTTACCCTATGGGCGAAGCTTTCTTT
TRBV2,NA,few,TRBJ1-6,CASSYTNSPLHF,TGTGCCAGCAGTTACACTAATTCACCCCTCCACTTT
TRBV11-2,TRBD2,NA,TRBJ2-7,CSSSFRTSGSDEQYF,TGTTCCAGCAGCTTCCGGACTAGCGGGAGCGACGAGCAGTACTTC
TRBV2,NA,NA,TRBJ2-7,CASSEVAGGLEGGYEQYF,TGTGCCAGCAGTGAAGTTGCAGGGGGACTAGAGGGAGGCTACGAGCAGTACTTC
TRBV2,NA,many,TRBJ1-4,CASSDEKLFF,TGTGCCAGCTCGGATGAAAAACTGTTTTTT
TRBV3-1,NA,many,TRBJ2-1,CASSQNGNEQFF,TGTGCCAGCAGCCAAAACGGGAATGAGCAGTTCTTC
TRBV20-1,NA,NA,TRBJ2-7,CSARVQGSSEQYF,TGCAGTGCTAGAGTGCAGGGTTCCAGCGAGCAGTACTTC
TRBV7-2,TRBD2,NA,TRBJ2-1,CASSSSGSIDEQFF,TGTGCCAGCAGTTCTAGCGGGAGTATCGATGAGCAGTTCTTC
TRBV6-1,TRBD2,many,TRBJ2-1,CASSSTGTSGNEQFF,TGTGCCAGCAGTTCCACCGGGACTAGCGGTAATGAGCAGTTCTTC
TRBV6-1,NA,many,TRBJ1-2,CASSEAGYYGYTF,TGTGCCAGCAGTGAAGCCGGATACTATGGCTACACCTTC
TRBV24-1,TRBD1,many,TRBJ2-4,CATSDPGQGASKNIQYF,TGTGCCACCAGTGATCCCGGACAGGGGGCTTCCAAAAACATTCAGTACTTC
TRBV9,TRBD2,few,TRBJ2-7,CASSVGLAGLYF,TGTGCCAGCAGCGTAGGACTAGCGGGCCTTTACTTC
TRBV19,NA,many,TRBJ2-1,CASSIATPGEQFF,TGTGCCAGTAGTATAGCTACCCCCGGTGAGCAGTTCTTC
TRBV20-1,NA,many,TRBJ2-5,CSARVYTSRSQETQYF,TGCAGTGCTAGAGTCTACACCTCAAGGTCCCAAGAGACCCAGTACTTC
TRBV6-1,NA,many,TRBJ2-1,CASSPALLAYNEQFF,TGTGCCAGCAGTCCGGCGCTCCTTGCCTACAATGAGCAGTTCTTC
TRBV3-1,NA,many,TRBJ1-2,CASSQDTSRIHGYTF,TGTGCCAGCAGCCAAGACACCAGTCGGATCCATGGCTACACCTTC
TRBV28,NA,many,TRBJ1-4,CASKPPNLNEKLFF,TGTGCCAGCAAACCTCCAAATCTTAATGAAAAACTGTTTTTT
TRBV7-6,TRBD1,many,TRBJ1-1,CASSLIQGASGTEAFF,TGTGCCAGCAGCTTAATCCAGGGGGCTTCGGGAACTGAAGCTTTCTTT
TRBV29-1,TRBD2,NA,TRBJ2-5,CIVETSGRETQYF,TGCATCGTTGAGACTAGCGGTCGGGAGACCCAGTACTTC
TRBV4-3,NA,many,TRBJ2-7,CASSQGPGSEYEQYF,TGCGCCAGCAGCCAAGGTCCTGGGTCCGAATACGAGCAGTACTTC
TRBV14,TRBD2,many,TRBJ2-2,CASSQLAGGNTGELFF,TGTGCCAGCAGCCAGCTAGCGGGAGGGAACACCGGGGAGCTGTTTTTT
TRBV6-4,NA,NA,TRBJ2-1,CASSDSRGEQSF,TGTGCCAGCAGTGACTCGAGGGGTGAGCAGTCCTTC
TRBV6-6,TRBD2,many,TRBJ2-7,CASSYLTSGRTHEQYF,TGTGCCAGCAGTTACCTGACTAGCGGGAGGACCCACGAGCAGTACTTC
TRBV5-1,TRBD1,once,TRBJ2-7,CASSLHGTGVYEQHF,TGCGCCAGCAGCTTACATGGGACAGGGGTGTACGAGCAGCACTTC
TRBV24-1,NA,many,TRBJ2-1,CATSGRRGNEQFF,TGTGCCACCAGTGGTCGCCGGGGCAATGAGCAGTTCTTC
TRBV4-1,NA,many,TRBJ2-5,CASSQGPGMAETQYF,TGCGCCAGCAGCCAAGGACCAGGAATGGCGGAGACCCAGTACTTC
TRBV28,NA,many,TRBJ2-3,CASSKALDTQYF,TGTGCCAGCAGTAAGGCGTTGGATACGCAGTATTTT